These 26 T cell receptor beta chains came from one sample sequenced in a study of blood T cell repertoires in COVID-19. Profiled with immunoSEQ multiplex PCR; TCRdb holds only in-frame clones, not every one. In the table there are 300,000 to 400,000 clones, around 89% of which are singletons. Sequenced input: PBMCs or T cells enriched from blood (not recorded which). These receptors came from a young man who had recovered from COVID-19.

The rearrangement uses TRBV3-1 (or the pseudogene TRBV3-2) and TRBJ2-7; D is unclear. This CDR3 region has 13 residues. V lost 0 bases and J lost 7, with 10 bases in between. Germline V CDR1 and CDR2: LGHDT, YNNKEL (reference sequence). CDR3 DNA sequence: TGTGCCAGCAGCCAAGAGGGCGCTGGGGAGCAGTACTTC. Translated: CASSQEGAGEQYF.

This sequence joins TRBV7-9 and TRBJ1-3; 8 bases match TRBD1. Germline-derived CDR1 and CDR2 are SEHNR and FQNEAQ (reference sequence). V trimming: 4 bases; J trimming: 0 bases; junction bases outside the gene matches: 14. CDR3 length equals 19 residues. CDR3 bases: TGTGCCAGCAGCTCAATTCAGGGGGCAACCTACATCTCTGGAAACACCATATATTTT. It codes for CASSSIQGATYISGNTIYF. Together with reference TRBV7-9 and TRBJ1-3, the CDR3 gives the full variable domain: DTGVSQNPRHKITKRGQNVTFRCDPISEHNRLYWYRQTLGQGPEFLTYFQNEAQLEKSRLLSDRFSAERPKGSFSTLEIQRTEQGDSAMYLCASSSIQGATYISGNTIYFGEGSWLTVV.

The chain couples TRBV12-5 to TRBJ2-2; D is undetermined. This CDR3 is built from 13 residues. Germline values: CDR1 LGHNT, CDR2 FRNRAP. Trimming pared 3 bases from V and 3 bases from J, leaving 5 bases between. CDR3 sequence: CASGFRDTGELFF. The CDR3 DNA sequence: TGTGCTAGTGGTTTTCGGGACACCGGGGAGCTGTTTTTT.

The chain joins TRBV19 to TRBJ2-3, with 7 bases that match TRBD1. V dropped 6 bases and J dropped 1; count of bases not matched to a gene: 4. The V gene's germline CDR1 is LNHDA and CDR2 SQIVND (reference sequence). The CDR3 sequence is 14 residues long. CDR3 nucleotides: TGTGCCAGTAGCGACAGGGATGGCACAGATACGCAGTATTTT. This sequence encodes CASSDRDGTDTQYF. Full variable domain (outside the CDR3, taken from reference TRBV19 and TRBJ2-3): DGGITQSPKYLFRKEGQNVTLSCEQNLNHDAMYWYRQDPGQGLRLIYYSQIVNDFQKGDIAEGYSVSREKKESFPLTVTSAQKNPTAFYLCASSDRDGTDTQYFGPGTRLTVL.

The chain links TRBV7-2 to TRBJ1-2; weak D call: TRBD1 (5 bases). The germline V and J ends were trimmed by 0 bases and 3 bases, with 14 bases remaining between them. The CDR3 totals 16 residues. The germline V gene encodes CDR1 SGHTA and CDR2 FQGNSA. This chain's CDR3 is CASSLAGLTKDYGYTF. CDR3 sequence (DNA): TGTGCCAGCAGCTTAGCGGGACTAACTAAGGACTATGGCTACACCTTC.

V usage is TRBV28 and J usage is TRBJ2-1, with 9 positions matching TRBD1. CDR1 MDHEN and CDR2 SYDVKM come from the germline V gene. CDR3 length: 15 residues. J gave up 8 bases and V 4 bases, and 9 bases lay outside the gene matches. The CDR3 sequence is CASSSSGTGWDEQFF. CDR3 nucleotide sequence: TGTGCCAGCAGTTCATCCGGGACAGGGTGGGATGAGCAGTTCTTC.

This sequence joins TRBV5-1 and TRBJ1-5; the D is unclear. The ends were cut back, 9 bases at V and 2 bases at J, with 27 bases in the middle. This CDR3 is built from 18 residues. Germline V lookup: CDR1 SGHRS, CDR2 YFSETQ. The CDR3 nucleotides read TGCGCCAACAACCGGGAATTGCATCCCCACAATGGCAATCAGCCCCAGCATTTT. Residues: CANNRELHPHNGNQPQHF. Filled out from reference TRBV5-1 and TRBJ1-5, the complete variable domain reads KAGVTQTPRYLIKTRGQQVTLSCSPISGHRSVSWYQQTPGQGLQFLFEYFSETQRNKGNFPGRFSGRQFSNSRSEMNVSTLELGDSALYLCANNRELHPHNGNQPQHFGDGTRLSIL.

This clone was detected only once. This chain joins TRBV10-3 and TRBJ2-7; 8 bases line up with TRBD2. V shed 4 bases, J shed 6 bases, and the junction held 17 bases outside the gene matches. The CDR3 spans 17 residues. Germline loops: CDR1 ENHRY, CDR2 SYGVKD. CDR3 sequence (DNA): TGTGCCATCAGTGGGGGCCCTTCTAAAGCGGGGGAACTCGAGCAGTACTTC. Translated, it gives CAISGGPSKAGELEQYF.

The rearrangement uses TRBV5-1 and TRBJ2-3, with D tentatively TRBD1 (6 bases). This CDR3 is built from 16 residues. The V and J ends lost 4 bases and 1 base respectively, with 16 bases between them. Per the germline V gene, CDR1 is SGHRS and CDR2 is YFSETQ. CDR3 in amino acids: CASSVSGTSGTDTQYF. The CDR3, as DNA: TGCGCCAGCAGCGTTTCGGGGACATCCGGCACAGATACGCAGTATTTT.

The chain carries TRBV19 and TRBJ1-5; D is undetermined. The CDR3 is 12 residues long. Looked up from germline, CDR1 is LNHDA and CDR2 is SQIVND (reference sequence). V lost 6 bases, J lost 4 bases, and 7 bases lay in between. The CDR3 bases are TGTGCCAGTAGCCCTAGGAATCAGCCCCAGCATTTT. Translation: CASSPRNQPQHF.

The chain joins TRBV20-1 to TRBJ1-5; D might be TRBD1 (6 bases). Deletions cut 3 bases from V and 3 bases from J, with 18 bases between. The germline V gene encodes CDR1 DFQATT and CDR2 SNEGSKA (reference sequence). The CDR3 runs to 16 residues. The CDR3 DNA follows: TGCAGTGCTAGTGGGGGTGCGAGGGGGTTCAATCAGCCCCAGCATTTT. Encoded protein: CSASGGARGFNQPQHF.

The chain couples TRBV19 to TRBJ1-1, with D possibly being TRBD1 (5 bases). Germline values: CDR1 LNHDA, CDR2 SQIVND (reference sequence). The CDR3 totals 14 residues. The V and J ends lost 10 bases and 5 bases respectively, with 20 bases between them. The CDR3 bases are TGTGCCACCGCCTTTGGGTCAGGGCTGACTGAAGCTTTCTTT. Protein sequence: CATAFGSGLTEAFF.

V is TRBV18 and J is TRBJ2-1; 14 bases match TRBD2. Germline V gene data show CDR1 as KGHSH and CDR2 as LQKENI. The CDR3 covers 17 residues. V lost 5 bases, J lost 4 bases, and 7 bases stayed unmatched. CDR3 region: CASSARLAGGGYNEQFF. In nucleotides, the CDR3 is TGTGCCAGCTCAGCCCGACTAGCGGGAGGGGGGTACAATGAGCAGTTCTTC.

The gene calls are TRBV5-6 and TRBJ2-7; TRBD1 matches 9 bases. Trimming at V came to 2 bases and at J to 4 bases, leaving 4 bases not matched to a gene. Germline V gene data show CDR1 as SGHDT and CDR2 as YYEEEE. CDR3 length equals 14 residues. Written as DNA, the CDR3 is TGTGCCAGCAGCTTCCACAGGGGGCGATACGAGCAGTACTTC. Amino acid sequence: CASSFHRGRYEQYF.

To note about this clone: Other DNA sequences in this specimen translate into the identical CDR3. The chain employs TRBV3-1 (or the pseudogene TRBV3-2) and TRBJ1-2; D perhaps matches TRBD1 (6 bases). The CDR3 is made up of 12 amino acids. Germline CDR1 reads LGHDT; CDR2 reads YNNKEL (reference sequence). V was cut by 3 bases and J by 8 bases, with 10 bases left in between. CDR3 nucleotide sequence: TGTGCCAGCAGCCAGGGGGCTGGGGGCTACACCTTC. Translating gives CASSQGAGGYTF.

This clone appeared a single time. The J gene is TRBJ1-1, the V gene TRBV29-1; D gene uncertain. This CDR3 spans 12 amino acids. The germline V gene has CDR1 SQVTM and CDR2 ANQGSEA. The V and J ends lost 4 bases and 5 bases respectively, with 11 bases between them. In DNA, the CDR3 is TGCAGCGTTGTCATCCGAGGAACTGAAGCTTTCTTT. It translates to CSVVIRGTEAFF.

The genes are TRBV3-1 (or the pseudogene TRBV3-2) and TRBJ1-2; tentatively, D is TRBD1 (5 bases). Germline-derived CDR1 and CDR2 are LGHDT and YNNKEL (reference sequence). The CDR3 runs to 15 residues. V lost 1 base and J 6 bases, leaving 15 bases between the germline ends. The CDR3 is CASSQVVQGIHGYTF. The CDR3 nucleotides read TGTGCCAGCAGCCAAGTTGTTCAGGGTATCCATGGCTACACCTTC.

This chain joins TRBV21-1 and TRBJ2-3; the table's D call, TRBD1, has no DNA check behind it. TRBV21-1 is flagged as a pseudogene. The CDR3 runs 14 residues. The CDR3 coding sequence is TGTGCCAGCCAGGGGGAAACTCCGACAGATACGCAGTATTTT. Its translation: CASQGETPTDTQYF.

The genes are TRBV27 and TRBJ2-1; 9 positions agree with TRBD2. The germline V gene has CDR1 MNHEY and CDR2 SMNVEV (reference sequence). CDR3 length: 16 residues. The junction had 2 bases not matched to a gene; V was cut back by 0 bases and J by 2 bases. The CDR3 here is CASSLSTSGPYNEQFF. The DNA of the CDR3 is TGTGCCAGCAGTTTATCGACTAGCGGTCCCTACAATGAGCAGTTCTTC.

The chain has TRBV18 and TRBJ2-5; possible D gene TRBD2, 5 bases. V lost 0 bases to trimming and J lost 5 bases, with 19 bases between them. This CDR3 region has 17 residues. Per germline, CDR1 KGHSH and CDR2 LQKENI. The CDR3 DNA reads TGTGCCAGCTCACCACCGGTATACTCGGGATTCCGGGAGACCCAGTACTTC. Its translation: CASSPPVYSGFRETQYF. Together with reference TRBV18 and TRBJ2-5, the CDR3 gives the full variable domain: NAGVMQNPRHLVRRRGQEARLRCSPMKGHSHVYWYRQLPEEGLKFMVYLQKENIIDESGMPKERFSAEFPKEGPSILRIQQVVRGDSAAYFCASSPPVYSGFRETQYFGPGTRLLVL.

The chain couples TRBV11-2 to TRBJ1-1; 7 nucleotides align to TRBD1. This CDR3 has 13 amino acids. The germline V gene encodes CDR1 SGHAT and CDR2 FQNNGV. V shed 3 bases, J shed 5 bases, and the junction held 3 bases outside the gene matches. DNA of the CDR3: TGTGCCAGCAGCTTTCAGGGGGAAACTGAAGCTTTCTTT. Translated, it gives CASSFQGETEAFF.

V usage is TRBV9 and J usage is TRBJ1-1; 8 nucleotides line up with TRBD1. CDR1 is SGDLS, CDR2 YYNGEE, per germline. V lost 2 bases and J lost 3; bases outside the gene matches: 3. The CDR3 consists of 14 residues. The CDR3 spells CASSVGQAYTEAFF. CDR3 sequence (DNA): TGTGCCAGCAGCGTGGGACAGGCCTACACTGAAGCTTTCTTT.

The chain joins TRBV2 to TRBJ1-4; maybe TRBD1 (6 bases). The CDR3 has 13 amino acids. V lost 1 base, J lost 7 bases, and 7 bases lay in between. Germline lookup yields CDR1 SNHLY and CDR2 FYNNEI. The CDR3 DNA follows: TGTGCCAGCAGTGAAGACAGGGTTGAAAAACTGTTTTTT. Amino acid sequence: CASSEDRVEKLFF. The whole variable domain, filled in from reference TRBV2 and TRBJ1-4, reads EPEVTQTPSHQVTQMGQEVILRCVPISNHLYFYWYRQILGQKVEFLVSFYNNEISEKSEIFDDQFSVERPDGSNFTLKIRSTKLEDSAMYFCASSEDRVEKLFFGSGTQLSVL.

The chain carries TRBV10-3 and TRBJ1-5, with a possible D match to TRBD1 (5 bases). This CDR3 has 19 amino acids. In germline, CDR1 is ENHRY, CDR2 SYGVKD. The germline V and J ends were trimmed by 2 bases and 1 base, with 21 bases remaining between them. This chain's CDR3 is CAISEGGTGRVKSNQPQHF. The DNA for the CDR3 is TGTGCCATCAGTGAGGGGGGGACTGGCCGGGTAAAAAGCAATCAGCCCCAGCATTTT.

The CDR3 DNA is TGTGCCAGCAGCTTAGAGGGACTAGCGGGGTACGAGCAGTACTTC. Encoded protein: CASSLEGLAGYEQYF. The rearrangement joins TRBV11-2 to TRBJ2-7, with 13 nucleotides matching TRBD2. CDR1 SGHAT and CDR2 FQNNGV come from the germline V gene. V was pared by 0 bases and J by 4 bases, with 0 bases of the junction left unmatched. The CDR3 length is 15 residues.

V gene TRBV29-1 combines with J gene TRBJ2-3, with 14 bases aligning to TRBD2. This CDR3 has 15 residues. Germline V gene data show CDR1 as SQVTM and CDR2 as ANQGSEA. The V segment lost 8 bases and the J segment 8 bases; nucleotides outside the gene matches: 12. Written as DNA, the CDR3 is TGCAGCTCGGTGGGGACTAGCGGGAGTAATCCTACGCAGTATTTT. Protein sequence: CSSVGTSGSNPTQYF.